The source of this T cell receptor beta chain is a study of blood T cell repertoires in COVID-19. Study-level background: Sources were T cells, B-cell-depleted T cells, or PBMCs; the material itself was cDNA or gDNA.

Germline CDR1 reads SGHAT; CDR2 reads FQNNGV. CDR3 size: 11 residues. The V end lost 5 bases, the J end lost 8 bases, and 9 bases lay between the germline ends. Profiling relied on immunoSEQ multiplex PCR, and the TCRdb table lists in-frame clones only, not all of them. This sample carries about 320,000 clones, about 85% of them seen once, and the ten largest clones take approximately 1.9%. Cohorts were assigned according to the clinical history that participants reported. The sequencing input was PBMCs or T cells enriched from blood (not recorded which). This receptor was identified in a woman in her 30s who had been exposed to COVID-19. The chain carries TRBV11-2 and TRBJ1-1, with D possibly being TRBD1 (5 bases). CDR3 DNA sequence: TGTGCCAGCAGCCGTGGACAAGAAGCTTTCTTT. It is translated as CASSRGQEAFF.